This T cell receptor (beta chain) comes out of a study of blood T cell repertoires in COVID-19. The CDR3 has 15 residues. Losses at the gene ends were 5 bases for V and 5 bases for J; bases not matched to a gene: 10. CDR1 ENHRY and CDR2 SYGVKD come from the germline V gene. The method was immunoSEQ multiplex PCR; TCRdb's version includes in-frame clones alone and lacks a portion of them. The table includes 130,000 to 150,000 clones, around 85% detected once. Sequencing was carried out using peripheral blood. The source is a woman in her sixties with COVID-19, enrolled during active disease. This rearrangement joins TRBV10-3 to TRBJ2-5; 8 bases align to TRBD1. DNA of the CDR3: TGTGCCATCAGTCCAATGACAGGGGCCAAGGAGACCCAGTACTTC. It encodes CAISPMTGAKETQYF.